A single sample is the source of the 25 T cell receptor beta chains below, sequenced in a study of cytomegalovirus exposure and HLA in healthy donors. PCR used 60 Vbeta primers and 13 Jbeta primers. Method: immunoSEQ multiplex PCR; TCRdb's copy keeps in-frame clones and lacks some. The sample holds tens of thousands of clones, more than 60% seen once. The specimen sequenced was PBMCs. Every receptor here comes from a woman between 35 and 50 years old in good health and CMV-seropositive.

The chain employs TRBV5-6 and TRBJ1-2; D is undetermined. Germline V gene sequence: CDR1 SGHDT, CDR2 YYEEEE. The CDR3 extends over 15 amino acids. Trimming took off 7 bases at V and 0 bases at J, with 16 bases between the two ends. DNA for the CDR3: TGTGCCAGCCATCCCGTGGGCCTGCCTAACTATGGCTACACCTTC. Translating gives CASHPVGLPNYGYTF.

This clone was observed a single time. The chain employs TRBV6-5 and TRBJ1-5, with a weak D call TRBD1 (5 bases). From germline, CDR1 is MNHEY and CDR2 SVGAGI. This CDR3 is 14 amino acids long. V lost 8 bases to trimming and J lost 2 bases, with 13 bases between them. CDR3 loop: CASGNGGGNQPQHF. For the CDR3, the DNA is TGTGCCAGCGGTAACGGGGGGGGCAATCAGCCCCAGCATTTT.

The rearrangement links TRBV11-1 to TRBJ1-1; 8 nucleotides agree with TRBD1. V shed 6 bases, J shed 7 bases, and the junction held 7 bases outside the gene matches. The CDR3 extends over 13 amino acids. From germline, CDR1 is SGHAT and CDR2 FQDESV (reference sequence). CDR3 coding DNA: TGTGCCAGCAGTACCGACAGGGGAAGTGAAGCTTTCTTT. The encoded protein is CASSTDRGSEAFF.

This clone was counted a single time. The chain carries TRBV6-5 and TRBJ2-5; 8 bases are shared with TRBD1. Trimming at V came to 4 bases and at J to 2 bases, leaving 9 bases not matched to a gene. CDR3 size: 16 residues. Germline V gene sequence: CDR1 MNHEY, CDR2 SVGAGI. The CDR3 here is CASSSFRQGRQETQYF. The CDR3 DNA reads TGTGCCAGCAGTTCCTTCCGACAGGGGAGGCAAGAGACCCAGTACTTC.

This chain uses TRBV28 with TRBJ2-7; 14 nucleotides line up with TRBD2. Germline CDR1 is MDHEN and CDR2 is SYDVKM. V lost 8 bases and J lost 0; bases outside the gene matches: 9. There are 17 residues in the CDR3. CDR3 coding DNA: TGTGCCAGCTCCCGACTAGCGGGGGGGCCCAGCTCCTACGAGCAGTACTTC. This translates into CASSRLAGGPSSYEQYF. Together with reference TRBV28 and TRBJ2-7, the CDR3 gives the full variable domain: DVKVTQSSRYLVKRTGEKVFLECVQDMDHENMFWYRQDPGLGLRLIYFSYDVKMKEKGDIPEGYSVSREKKERFSLILESASTNQTSMYLCASSRLAGGPSSYEQYFGPGTRLTVT.

The chain carries TRBV2 and TRBJ1-6, with D tentatively TRBD1 (6 bases). The V end was cut by 2 bases, the J end by 10 bases, with 18 bases between. Germline CDR1 is SNHLY and CDR2 is FYNNEI. CDR3 size: 16 residues. This CDR3 reads CASSESGQGLGSPLHF. CDR3 coding DNA: TGTGCCAGCAGTGAATCGGGTCAGGGGCTGGGGTCACCCCTCCACTTT. The full variable domain, with the rest looked up from reference TRBV2 and TRBJ1-6, is EPEVTQTPSHQVTQMGQEVILRCVPISNHLYFYWYRQILGQKVEFLVSFYNNEISEKSEIFDDQFSVERPDGSNFTLKIRSTKLEDSAMYFCASSESGQGLGSPLHFGNGTRLTVT.

CDR3 sequence: CASSQDLTGYNSPLHF. The CDR3 DNA is TGCGCCAGCAGCCAAGATCTGACGGGTTATAATTCACCCCTCCACTTT. The V call is TRBV4-3, the J call TRBJ1-6; D is uncertain. The CDR3 spans 16 residues. Germline CDR1 is LGHNA and CDR2 is YSLEER. The germline V and J ends were trimmed by 0 bases and 4 bases, with 10 bases remaining between them.

This clone is a singleton in its sample. This chain links TRBV7-4 with TRBJ1-4; the match to TRBD1 covers 7 bases. The CDR3 length is 18 residues. Germline CDR1 is SGHVT and CDR2 is SQSDAQ. The J segment lost 7 bases and the V segment lost 5 bases, leaving 19 bases of the junction unmatched. The CDR3: CASSHSRHRQGIGEKLFF. The DNA for the CDR3 is TGTGCCAGCAGCCATAGCAGGCATCGACAGGGCATCGGTGAAAAACTGTTTTTT.

The chain employs TRBV19 and TRBJ1-5; D is possibly TRBD1 (5 bases). This CDR3 has 16 amino acids. Trimming took off 3 bases at V and 0 bases at J, with 12 bases between the two ends. From germline, CDR1 is LNHDA and CDR2 SQIVND (reference sequence). CDR3 sequence reads: CASSMGQGISNQPQHF. The CDR3 DNA is TGTGCCAGTAGTATGGGGCAGGGAATTAGCAATCAGCCCCAGCATTTT. The full variable domain, in which reference TRBV19 and TRBJ1-5 provide the parts outside the CDR3, is DGGITQSPKYLFRKEGQNVTLSCEQNLNHDAMYWYRQDPGQGLRLIYYSQIVNDFQKGDIAEGYSVSREKKESFPLTVTSAQKNPTAFYLCASSMGQGISNQPQHFGDGTRLSIL.

The CDR3 DNA reads as TGTGCCAGCAGTGAAGCGTGGGGGGGAAATCAGCCCCAGCATTTT. Amino acid sequence: CASSEAWGGNQPQHF. The chain has TRBV2 and TRBJ1-5, with D tentatively TRBD1 (5 bases). Trimming took 0 bases from V and 4 from J, leaving 10 bases between them. This CDR3 comprises 15 residues. Germline lookup yields CDR1 SNHLY and CDR2 FYNNEI.

The chain uses TRBV6-5 and TRBJ1-4; D is unclear. Germline CDR1 is MNHEY and CDR2 is SVGAGI. V dropped 0 bases and J dropped 8 bases, with 7 bases sitting between them. The CDR3 extends over 13 amino acids. CDR3 sequence reads: CASSYSFGEKLFF. Here the CDR3 DNA reads TGTGCCAGCAGTTACTCGTTTGGCGAAAAACTGTTTTTT.

The rearrangement uses TRBV2 and TRBJ2-7; 12 bases are shared with TRBD2. CDR1 is SNHLY and CDR2 is FYNNEI in the germline V gene. V was clipped by 6 bases and J by 3 bases; unmatched bases: 6. The CDR3 runs 15 residues. The DNA of the CDR3 is TGTGCCAGCAGCACTAGCGGGGGGACACGCTACGAGCAGTACTTC. It translates to CASSTSGGTRYEQYF.

This chain links TRBV6-5 with TRBJ1-6; 9 nucleotides line up with TRBD1. CDR1 and CDR2 (germline): MNHEY, SVGAGI. This CDR3 has 16 residues. J was trimmed by 13 bases and V by 2 bases; bases with no gene match: 12. This CDR3 is CASSYRPGQGWLPLHF. Written as DNA, the CDR3 is TGTGCCAGCAGTTACCGACCGGGACAGGGATGGCTGCCCCTCCACTTT.

V gene TRBV5-4 combines with J gene TRBJ2-5; TRBD1 is a possible D gene (7 bases). V was trimmed by 0 bases and J by 3 bases, leaving 15 bases between them. The germline CDR1 and CDR2 sequences are SGHNT and YYREEE (reference sequence). CDR3 length equals 16 residues. The CDR3 DNA follows: TGTGCCAGCAGCTTGGAGCCCCAGGGGGGCGAAGAGACCCAGTACTTC. It yields the protein CASSLEPQGGEETQYF.

The chain uses TRBV7-9 and TRBJ1-6, with D perhaps matching TRBD1 (6 bases). CDR3 length equals 16 residues. Trimming removed 5 bases at V and 9 bases at J, with 20 bases between. Germline-derived CDR1 and CDR2 are SEHNR and FQNEAQ (reference sequence). The CDR3 nucleotides read TGTGCCAGCAGCCGCCTGGGGGCCGATCCCTTTTCACCCCTCCACTTT. Amino acid sequence: CASSRLGADPFSPLHF. Full variable domain (outside the CDR3, taken from reference TRBV7-9 and TRBJ1-6): DTGVSQNPRHKITKRGQNVTFRCDPISEHNRLYWYRQTLGQGPEFLTYFQNEAQLEKSRLLSDRFSAERPKGSFSTLEIQRTEQGDSAMYLCASSRLGADPFSPLHFGNGTRLTVT.

The chain combines TRBV7-2 with TRBJ1-5; D not certain. The CDR3 has 12 amino acids. V lost 5 bases to trimming and J lost 9 bases, with 11 bases between them. Germline V gives CDR1 SGHTA, CDR2 FQGNSA. This chain's CDR3 is CASSRPEGPQHF. The CDR3, as DNA: TGTGCCAGCAGCCGGCCCGAGGGGCCCCAGCATTTT.

The chain couples TRBV11-2 to TRBJ1-1; maybe TRBD1 (6 bases). The CDR3 loop spans 13 amino acids. V gave up 5 bases and J gave up 11 bases, with 18 bases separating them. Germline CDR1 and CDR2: SGHAT and FQNNGV. CDR3 amino acids: CASSAQGAVNAFF. CDR3 nucleotide sequence: TGTGCCAGCAGCGCACAGGGTGCAGTCAATGCTTTCTTT.

The chain has TRBV9 and TRBJ1-2; TRBD1 might be the D (5 bases). From germline, CDR1 is SGDLS and CDR2 YYNGEE. The CDR3 covers 13 residues. V gave up 3 bases and J gave up 4 bases, with 10 bases separating them. This CDR3 is CASSAEGSYGYTF. Here the CDR3 DNA reads TGTGCCAGCAGCGCGGAGGGGTCCTATGGCTACACCTTC.

Only a few counts were recorded for this clone. The chain carries TRBV5-4 and TRBJ1-1; 7 nucleotides line up with TRBD1. CDR1 is SGHNT, CDR2 YYREEE, per germline (reference sequence). The CDR3 contains 13 residues. J lost 8 bases, V lost 4 bases, and 8 bases had no gene match. CDR3 sequence reads: CASSAENRGEAFF. The CDR3 region has the DNA TGTGCCAGCAGCGCAGAAAACAGGGGCGAAGCTTTCTTT.

The genes are TRBV7-8 and TRBJ1-6; weak D call: TRBD1 (6 bases). The V end was cut by 3 bases, the J end by 6 bases, with 15 bases between. CDR1 and CDR2 from the germline V gene are SGHVS and FQNEAQ. The CDR3 loop spans 16 amino acids. CDR3 nucleotides: TGTGCCAGCAGCTTTTTCCCGGGACACCCTAATTCACCCCTCCACTTT. This codes for CASSFFPGHPNSPLHF.

A remark on this clone: A read error may produce the germline difference seen at one junction end. At the DNA level, this CDR3 is encoded by other sequences in the same sample as well. The CDR3 sequence: CASSLGTSGGGDTQYF. CDR3 nucleotide sequence: TGTGCCAGCAGCTTGGGGACTAGCGGGGGGGGTGATACGCAGTATTTT. The chain has TRBV5-1 and TRBJ2-3; 16 bases line up with TRBD2. The CDR3 consists of 16 residues. The germline V gene has CDR1 SGHRS and CDR2 YFSETQ. The full variable domain, in which reference TRBV5-1 and TRBJ2-3 provide the parts outside the CDR3, is KAGVTQTPRYLIKTRGQQVTLSCSPISGHRSVSWYQQTPGQGLQFLFEYFSETQRNKGNFPGRFSGRQFSNSRSEMNVSTLELGDSALYLCASSLGTSGGGDTQYFGPGTRLTVL.

This rearrangement joins TRBV5-8 to TRBJ1-1, with D hard to call. Germline V lookup: CDR1 SGHTS, CDR2 YDEGEE. The CDR3 has 12 residues. V lost 9 bases and J 4 bases, leaving 13 bases between the germline ends. The CDR3 loop reads CANTFRSTEAFF. The CDR3 DNA follows: TGTGCCAACACCTTTCGGAGCACTGAAGCTTTCTTT.

The genes are TRBV28 and TRBJ1-4; no definite D call. Trimming stripped 1 base from V and 0 bases from J, with 6 bases between. Germline V lookup: CDR1 MDHEN, CDR2 SYDVKM. This CDR3 comprises 15 residues. CDR3 region: CASSLLLATNEKLFF. CDR3 DNA sequence: TGTGCCAGCAGTTTATTACTTGCAACTAATGAAAAACTGTTTTTT.

The rearrangement links TRBV4-2 to TRBJ2-7, with 14 positions matching TRBD2. This CDR3 spans 16 amino acids. CDR1 is LGHNA and CDR2 is YNFKEQ in the germline V gene. The junction had 1 base not matched to a gene; V was cut back by 3 bases and J by 0 bases. In DNA, the CDR3 is TGTGCCAGCAGCCAGGGACTAGCGGGGGACTCCTACGAGCAGTACTTC. Its protein is CASSQGLAGDSYEQYF.

The chain links TRBV6-6 to TRBJ1-4; D gene ambiguous. The CDR3 extends over 11 amino acids. V was shortened by 5 bases and J by 16 bases, with 14 bases between the two germline ends. Germline V lookup: CDR1 MNHNY, CDR2 SVGAGI (reference sequence). Here the CDR3 reads CASSENRYEFF. CDR3 DNA: TGTGCCAGCAGTGAGAATCGGTACGAGTTTTTT.